This TCR beta chain derives from a study of OX40 agonist ivuxolimab in advanced cancers. Patients were excluded for autoimmune disease history or systemic immunosuppression. V was trimmed by 0 bases and J by 9 bases, leaving 11 bases between them. Germline loops: CDR1 SGHTA, CDR2 FQGTGA. The CDR3 runs to 14 residues. Some clones are missing from TCRdb's copy, which holds only in-frame ones; the method was immunoSEQ multiplex PCR. The table has roughly 51,000 clones, nearly 90% seen once. The chain employs TRBV7-3 and TRBJ2-2; a weak D match, TRBD1 (5 bases). This TCR came from an adult with an advanced solid tumor such as melanoma, head and neck, liver or kidney cancer. This specimen consisted of CD4+ or CD8+ T cells sorted from blood, obtained in a trial of the OX40 agonist ivuxolimab. Here the CDR3 DNA reads TGTGCCAGCAGCTTAACTAGGGGCCGCAGGGAGCTGTTTTTT. Translation gives CASSLTRGRRELFF.